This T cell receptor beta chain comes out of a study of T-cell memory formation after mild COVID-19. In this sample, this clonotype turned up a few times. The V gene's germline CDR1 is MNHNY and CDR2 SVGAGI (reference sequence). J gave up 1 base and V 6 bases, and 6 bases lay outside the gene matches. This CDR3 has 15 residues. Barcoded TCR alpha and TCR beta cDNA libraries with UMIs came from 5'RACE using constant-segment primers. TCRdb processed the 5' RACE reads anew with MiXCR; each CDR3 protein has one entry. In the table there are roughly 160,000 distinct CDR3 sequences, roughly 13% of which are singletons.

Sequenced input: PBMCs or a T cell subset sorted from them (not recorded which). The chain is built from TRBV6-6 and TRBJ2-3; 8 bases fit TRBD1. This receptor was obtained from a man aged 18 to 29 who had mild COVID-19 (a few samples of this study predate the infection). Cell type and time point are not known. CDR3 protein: CASSGLGQGTDTQYF. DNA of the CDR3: TGTGCCAGCAGCGGTCTGGGACAGGGCACAGATACGCAGTATTTT.